The next 6 T cell receptor beta chains were all read from a single sample in a study of OX40 agonist ivuxolimab in advanced cancers. Preparation of the library involved the immunoSEQ multiplex PCR assay. Imported from immuneACCESS, the table was reduced by TCRdb to in-frame sequences with V and J called. These copies leave out some clones; in studies compared against another copy, an unresolved V gene accounts for under half, and the cause of the remainder is not known. The sample table contains fewer than 75,000 clones; only one count was recorded for 88% of them. Of the sample, roughly 0.66% is held by the ten largest clones. This specimen was CD4+ or CD8+ T cells sorted from blood, taken in a trial of the OX40 agonist ivuxolimab. The receptors derive from an adult with an advanced solid tumor such as melanoma, head and neck, liver or kidney cancer.

The gene calls are TRBV18 and TRBJ1-2; D uncertain. The CDR3 contains 14 residues. CDR1 KGHSH and CDR2 LQKENI come from the germline V gene. V lost 0 bases to trimming and J lost 6 bases, with 11 bases between them. DNA for the CDR3: TGTGCCAGCTCACCACCGTTGGCAGGCGATGGCTACACCTTC. As protein: CASSPPLAGDGYTF.

This chain connects TRBV18 to TRBJ2-5; D remains ambiguous. The CDR3 is made up of 12 amino acids. V lost 3 bases to trimming and J lost 3 bases, with 5 bases between them. Germline CDR1 and CDR2: KGHSH and LQKENI. CDR3: CASSPSEETQYF. The DNA of the CDR3 is TGTGCCAGCTCACCTTCAGAAGAGACCCAGTACTTC.

This clone came up once. The chain uses TRBV9 and TRBJ2-7; 12 bases align to TRBD2. Looked up from germline, CDR1 is SGDLS and CDR2 is YYNGEE. V gave up 4 bases and J gave up 0 bases; unmatched junction bases: 5. CDR3 length: 16 amino acids. The CDR3 sequence is CASSRTSGVVSYEQYF. In nucleotides, the CDR3 is TGTGCCAGCAGCAGGACTAGCGGGGTCGTCTCCTACGAGCAGTACTTC.

The J gene is TRBJ1-5, the V gene TRBV18; D is unresolved. V was clipped by 3 bases and J by 3 bases, with 6 bases between them. Germline V gives CDR1 KGHSH, CDR2 LQKENI. This CDR3 region has 13 residues. CDR3 nucleotide sequence: TGTGCCAGCTCACCCGGCGACAATCAGCCCCAGCATTTT. As protein: CASSPGDNQPQHF.

The chain employs TRBV28 and TRBJ2-1, with TRBD2 matching 10 bases. This CDR3 has 18 amino acids. Germline V gene sequence: CDR1 MDHEN, CDR2 SYDVKM. With V trimmed by 6 bases and J by 5 bases, 16 bases remained unmatched. The CDR3 is CASSFPAGLAGVDNEQFF. The CDR3 DNA sequence: TGTGCCAGCAGCTTCCCGGCCGGGCTAGCGGGAGTGGACAATGAGCAGTTCTTC. The entire variable domain, with the rest obtained from reference TRBV28 and TRBJ2-1, is as follows: DVKVTQSSRYLVKRTGEKVFLECVQDMDHENMFWYRQDPGLGLRLIYFSYDVKMKEKGDIPEGYSVSREKKERFSLILESASTNQTSMYLCASSFPAGLAGVDNEQFFGPGTRLTVL.

This chain uses TRBV5-6 with TRBJ1-3; 8 bases are shared with TRBD1. CDR1 SGHDT and CDR2 YYEEEE come from the germline V gene. The CDR3 extends over 14 amino acids. J gave up 2 bases and V 4 bases, and 2 bases lay outside the gene matches. CDR3 nucleotide sequence: TGTGCCAGCAGCAGACAGGGGACTGGAAACACCATATATTTT. This translates into CASSRQGTGNTIYF.